The next 30 T cell receptor beta chains were all read from a single sample in a study of beta chain features in type 1 diabetes. Reverse transcription of all isolated RNA meant that expressed TCRB transcripts were sequenced. Sequenced by immunoSEQ multiplex PCR; TCRdb stores in-frame clones only, minus some. Among around 340,000 clones listed, around 20% were seen once. Sequencing was done on a sample of naive CD4+ T cells from blood. Receptor source: a woman under 30 in good health.

V is TRBV5-1 and J is TRBJ2-7, with 11 bases lining up with TRBD1. CDR1 is SGHRS, CDR2 YFSETQ, per germline. The CDR3 covers 15 residues. V was pared by 4 bases and J by 3 bases, with 6 bases of the junction left unmatched. The CDR3 reads CASSPPGTGGYEQYF. The CDR3, as DNA: TGCGCCAGCAGCCCCCCCGGGACAGGGGGCTACGAGCAGTACTTC.

CDR3 nucleotides: TGTGCCAGCAGCTTAGGTGGACTAATTTATTCAGAGACCCAGTACTTC. It specifies CASSLGGLIYSETQYF. The chain links TRBV7-2 to TRBJ2-5; the D gene is possibly TRBD2 (6 bases). This CDR3 comprises 16 residues. Trimming took off 1 base at V and 4 bases at J, with 16 bases between the two ends. Germline-derived CDR1 and CDR2 are SGHTA and FQGNSA.

The gene calls are TRBV13 and TRBJ2-3; TRBD2 matches 8 bases. The CDR3 spans 17 residues. Germline V gene data show CDR1 as PRHDT and CDR2 as FYEKMQ (reference sequence). J gave up 0 bases and V 2 bases, and 7 bases lay outside the gene matches. CDR3 protein: CASSLRVGGASTDTQYF. The CDR3 region has the DNA TGTGCCAGCAGCTTACGGGTCGGGGGGGCTAGCACAGATACGCAGTATTTT. Based on the CDR3 plus reference TRBV13 and TRBJ2-3, the full variable domain is AAGVIQSPRHLIKEKRETATLKCYPIPRHDTVYWYQQGPGQDPQFLISFYEKMQSDKGSIPDRFSAQQFSDYHSELNMSSLELGDSALYFCASSLRVGGASTDTQYFGPGTRLTVL.

This clone has just one count. V is TRBV5-1 and J is TRBJ1-1; 8 bases match TRBD1. With V trimmed by 2 bases and J by 4 bases, 7 bases remained unmatched. The CDR3 is 15 amino acids. CDR1 is SGHRS and CDR2 is YFSETQ in the germline V gene. The CDR3 here is CASSFDRGTVTEAFF. DNA for the CDR3: TGCGCCAGCAGCTTCGACAGGGGTACGGTCACTGAAGCTTTCTTT.

This clone was picked up a small number of times. Here the CDR3 reads CASSPDILRYTF. The CDR3 DNA reads as TGTGCCAGCAGCCCTGACATTTTGCGCTACACCTTC. The J gene is TRBJ1-2, the V gene TRBV7-2; D is undetermined. Trimming pared 5 bases from V and 9 bases from J, leaving 13 bases between. The CDR3 has 12 amino acids. The germline gives CDR1 SGHTA, CDR2 FQGNSA.

This clone appeared a few times. V and J are TRBV11-2 and TRBJ1-1; no firm D call. CDR3 length: 14 residues. Between the trimmed V and J ends, which lost 1 base and 4 bases, there was a span of 10 bases. CDR1 and CDR2 (germline): SGHAT, FQNNGV. In DNA, the CDR3 is TGTGCCAGCAGCTTAGCACGGGGAGGCACTGAAGCTTTCTTT. Residues: CASSLARGGTEAFF.

The rearrangement joins TRBV19 to TRBJ2-5; D is possibly TRBD2 (6 bases). Germline V lookup: CDR1 LNHDA, CDR2 SQIVND (reference sequence). V dropped 3 bases and J dropped 5 bases, with 10 bases sitting between them. The CDR3 length is 13 residues. This chain's CDR3 is CASSMLGGETQYF. CDR3 coding DNA: TGTGCCAGTAGTATGCTAGGAGGGGAGACCCAGTACTTC.

This clone was found a few times. The chain carries TRBV18 and TRBJ2-5; 8 positions agree with TRBD1. Germline V lookup: CDR1 KGHSH, CDR2 LQKENI. The junction had 5 bases not matched to a gene; V was cut back by 2 bases and J by 3 bases. The CDR3 extends over 15 amino acids. CDR3 sequence: CASSPAGGGEETQYF. In DNA form, the CDR3 reads TGTGCCAGCTCACCAGCAGGGGGCGGTGAAGAGACCCAGTACTTC.

V and J are TRBV14 and TRBJ1-1; a weak D match, TRBD1 (5 bases). Germline V gives CDR1 SGHDN, CDR2 FVKESK. This CDR3 is 13 amino acids long. Trimming shortened V by 5 bases and J by 1 base, and 8 bases separated the two germline ends. The CDR3 nucleotides are TGTGCCAGCAGCACAGGACCGAACACTGAAGCTTTCTTT. Protein product: CASSTGPNTEAFF.

J is TRBJ2-5 and V is TRBV12-5; D remains unclear. Trimming took 8 bases from V and 5 from J, leaving 12 bases between them. CDR3 length: 12 residues. Germline CDR1 reads LGHNT; CDR2 reads FRNRAP. CDR3 sequence: CASSPPSETQYF. CDR3 nucleotides: TGTGCTAGTAGCCCCCCCTCGGAGACCCAGTACTTC.

The chain has TRBV25-1 and TRBJ2-5, with 9 nucleotides matching TRBD1. V shed 2 bases, J shed 4 bases, and the junction held 8 bases outside the gene matches. In germline, CDR1 is MGHDK, CDR2 SYGVNS. There are 16 residues in the CDR3. The chain's CDR3 is CASSEGTGRSGETQYF. The CDR3 region has the DNA TGTGCCAGCAGTGAAGGGACAGGGAGGAGTGGAGAGACCCAGTACTTC. Full variable domain (outside the CDR3, taken from reference TRBV25-1 and TRBJ2-5): EADIYQTPRYLVIGTGKKITLECSQTMGHDKMYWYQQDPGMELHLIHYSYGVNSTEKGDLSSESTVSRIRTEHFPLTLESARPSHTSQYLCASSEGTGRSGETQYFGPGTRLLVL.

The chain recombines TRBV2 with TRBJ2-1; a weak D match, TRBD2 (7 bases). The CDR3 has 15 amino acids. Deletions cut 6 bases from V and 5 bases from J, with 17 bases between. Germline-derived CDR1 and CDR2 are SNHLY and FYNNEI. The CDR3, as DNA: TGTGCCAGCAGCGAGGGGGGGGTTGGTGACAATGAGCAGTTCTTC. Translating gives CASSEGGVGDNEQFF.

The chain is built from TRBV11-2 and TRBJ2-3; no reliable D call. Per the germline V gene, CDR1 is SGHAT and CDR2 is FQNNGV. The CDR3 runs to 12 residues. Trimming stripped 5 bases from V and 2 bases from J, with 5 bases between. The CDR3 is CASSQYTDTQYF. The CDR3 DNA is TGTGCCAGCAGCCAGTACACAGATACGCAGTATTTT.

Of note for this clone: Other DNA sequences in the same sample also yield this CDR3. This sequence joins TRBV29-1 and TRBJ1-5; the D is unclear. The CDR3 is made up of 12 amino acids. Germline-derived CDR1 and CDR2 are SQVTM and ANQGSEA. V was shortened by 4 bases and J by 4 bases, with 8 bases between the two germline ends. DNA for the CDR3: TGCAGCGTTGGCGGGGTAAATCAGCCCCAGCATTTT. It encodes CSVGGVNQPQHF.

This clone was counted once. This chain joins TRBV6-1 and TRBJ2-7, with TRBD2 matching over 16 bases. The trim removed 4 bases at V and 6 bases at J, leaving 6 bases unmatched. The germline CDR1 and CDR2 sequences are MNHNS and SASEGT. The CDR3 covers 16 residues. This CDR3 is CASSVGLAGGRVEQYF. The CDR3 DNA reads TGTGCCAGCAGTGTGGGACTAGCGGGAGGGCGAGTCGAGCAGTACTTC.

The chain couples TRBV4-2 to TRBJ2-3, with 11 bases that match TRBD2. Germline V gives CDR1 LGHNA, CDR2 YNFKEQ. V dropped 4 bases and J dropped 0; count of bases not matched to a gene: 6. This CDR3 region has 17 residues. CDR3 bases: TGTGCCAGCAGCCCGCGACTAGCGGGATCTAGCACAGATACGCAGTATTTT. This encodes CASSPRLAGSSTDTQYF.

This clone showed up just a few times. The rearrangement joins TRBV7-2 to TRBJ2-7, with no clear D. V shed 5 bases and J shed 5 bases, with 10 bases lying between them. CDR3 length equals 12 residues. Germline V gene data show CDR1 as SGHTA and CDR2 as FQGNSA. The CDR3 is CASSPRHDEQYF. Here the CDR3 DNA reads TGTGCCAGCAGCCCGCGACATGACGAGCAGTACTTC.

The rearrangement joins TRBV7-3 to TRBJ2-7; perhaps TRBD2 as D (6 bases). Trimming cost V 5 bases and J 3 bases, with 11 bases left between them. CDR1 SGHTA and CDR2 FQGTGA come from the germline V gene. The CDR3 length is 13 residues. The CDR3 is CASSPPGSYEQYF. The DNA of the CDR3 is TGTGCCAGCAGCCCCCCCGGGAGCTACGAGCAGTACTTC.

V usage is TRBV23-1 and J usage is TRBJ2-1, with a weak D call TRBD2 (6 bases). TRBV23-1 is an ORF for which the function is uncertain. V lost 4 bases and J lost 2, with 18 bases in between. CDR3 size: 17 residues. The CDR3 nucleotides are TGCGCCAGCAGTCCCTTGGGTCTAGGCGGGGCCTACAATGAGCAGTTCTTC. As protein: CASSPLGLGGAYNEQFF.

The genes are TRBV29-1 and TRBJ2-7; TRBD2 matches at 7 bases. This CDR3 is 15 amino acids long. V was clipped by 6 bases and J by 5 bases; unmatched bases: 16. Germline CDR1 SQVTM, CDR2 ANQGSEA. The CDR3 reads CSVYLSPRGVDEQYF. The CDR3 bases are TGCAGCGTCTATTTGAGTCCCCGGGGGGTTGACGAGCAGTACTTC.

This clone came up a few times. The chain uses TRBV21-1 and TRBJ2-1; the table assigns TRBD2, which was not confirmed against the DNA. TRBV21-1 is a documented pseudogene. The CDR3 has 16 residues. CDR3: CASSKALAGATSEQFF. The CDR3 DNA sequence: TGTGCCAGCAGCAAAGCTCTAGCGGGAGCTACCAGTGAGCAGTTCTTC.

The gene calls are TRBV19 and TRBJ2-7, with TRBD2 as a possible D gene (5 bases). Per the germline V gene, CDR1 is LNHDA and CDR2 is SQIVND (reference sequence). The CDR3 has 14 residues. Deletions cut 7 bases from V and 5 bases from J, with 18 bases between. The CDR3 DNA reads TGTGCCAGTACCACTCCCGGGGTTCCGAACGAGCAGTACTTC. This encodes CASTTPGVPNEQYF.

The chain uses TRBV7-2 and TRBJ2-5; 8 nucleotides match TRBD1. Germline lookup yields CDR1 SGHTA and CDR2 FQGNSA. The CDR3 length is 15 residues. V lost 4 bases and J lost 5; bases outside the gene matches: 9. CDR3 protein: CASSSLTDRGETQYF. CDR3 bases: TGTGCCAGCAGCTCGCTAACCGACAGGGGCGAGACCCAGTACTTC.

The gene calls are TRBV7-2 and TRBJ2-1, with 7 bases that match TRBD1. CDR1 is SGHTA and CDR2 is FQGNSA in the germline V gene. The CDR3 extends over 17 amino acids. V trimming: 3 bases; J trimming: 5 bases; junction bases outside the gene matches: 13. CDR3 nucleotides: TGTGCCAGCAGCTTTGGGGGAACGGGACAGCCAAACAATGAGCAGTTCTTC. This sequence encodes CASSFGGTGQPNNEQFF.

This chain joins TRBV7-2 and TRBJ1-2, with 9 bases that match TRBD1. The V gene end was trimmed by 5 bases and the J gene end by 6 bases; junction bases not matched to a gene: 4. CDR3 size: 13 residues. Germline CDR1 is SGHTA and CDR2 is FQGNSA. CDR3 amino acids: CASSVDRGNGYTF. CDR3 in DNA: TGTGCCAGCAGCGTGGACAGGGGTAATGGCTACACCTTC. The full variable domain, with the rest looked up from reference TRBV7-2 and TRBJ1-2, is GAGVSQSPSNKVTEKGKDVELRCDPISGHTALYWYRQSLGQGLEFLIYFQGNSAPDKSGLPSDRFSAERTGGSVSTLTIQRTQQEDSAVYLCASSVDRGNGYTFGSGTRLTVV.

This clone occurred a few times. The rearrangement uses TRBV30 and TRBJ2-3, with 13 bases that match TRBD2. This CDR3 spans 19 amino acids. Germline assignment: CDR1 GTSNPN and CDR2 SVGIG (reference sequence). The J segment lost 0 bases and the V segment lost 3 bases, leaving 12 bases of the junction unmatched. The CDR3 sequence: CAWSGLAGDTSPSTDTQYF. CDR3 DNA sequence: TGTGCCTGGAGCGGACTAGCGGGAGACACGAGTCCCAGCACAGATACGCAGTATTTT.

This clone was observed a handful of times. The rearrangement links TRBV30 to TRBJ1-5; 9 bases are shared with TRBD1. V lost 3 bases, J lost 7 bases, and 10 bases stayed unmatched. In germline, CDR1 is GTSNPN, CDR2 SVGIG (reference sequence). The length of the CDR3 is 15 residues. Here the CDR3 DNA reads TGTGCCTGGAGCCGTGACAGGGGGGCCTGGCAGCCCCAGCATTTT. Translation: CAWSRDRGAWQPQHF.

This sequence joins TRBV7-2 and TRBJ2-5, with D possibly being TRBD1 (5 bases). CDR1 and CDR2 from the germline V gene are SGHTA and FQGNSA. V was trimmed by 1 base and J by 5 bases, leaving 11 bases between them. The CDR3 contains 14 residues. The CDR3 is CASSLGAGKETQYF. CDR3 in DNA: TGTGCCAGCAGCTTAGGAGCAGGGAAGGAGACCCAGTACTTC.

This clone occurred a few times. V is TRBV30 and J is TRBJ2-7, with TRBD2 identical over 8 bases. Germline V gene lookup returns CDR1 GTSNPN and CDR2 SVGIG (reference sequence). This CDR3 spans 15 amino acids. Unmatched junction bases numbered 9, after V lost 3 bases and J lost 2 bases. The CDR3 DNA reads TGTGCCTGGAGCCCCGGGGGGGGGCCTGCCTACGAGCAGTACTTC. Protein: CAWSPGGGPAYEQYF.

Only one count was recorded for this clone. The rearrangement uses TRBV5-1 and TRBJ2-5; D gene uncertain. CDR3 length equals 12 residues. Trimming cost V 3 bases and J 5 bases, with 8 bases left between them. Germline V lookup: CDR1 SGHRS, CDR2 YFSETQ. The CDR3 DNA reads as TGCGCCAGCAGCTCCAGTCTTGAGACCCAGTACTTC. Residues: CASSSSLETQYF. Based on the CDR3 plus reference TRBV5-1 and TRBJ2-5, the full variable domain is KAGVTQTPRYLIKTRGQQVTLSCSPISGHRSVSWYQQTPGQGLQFLFEYFSETQRNKGNFPGRFSGRQFSNSRSEMNVSTLELGDSALYLCASSSSLETQYFGPGTRLLVL.